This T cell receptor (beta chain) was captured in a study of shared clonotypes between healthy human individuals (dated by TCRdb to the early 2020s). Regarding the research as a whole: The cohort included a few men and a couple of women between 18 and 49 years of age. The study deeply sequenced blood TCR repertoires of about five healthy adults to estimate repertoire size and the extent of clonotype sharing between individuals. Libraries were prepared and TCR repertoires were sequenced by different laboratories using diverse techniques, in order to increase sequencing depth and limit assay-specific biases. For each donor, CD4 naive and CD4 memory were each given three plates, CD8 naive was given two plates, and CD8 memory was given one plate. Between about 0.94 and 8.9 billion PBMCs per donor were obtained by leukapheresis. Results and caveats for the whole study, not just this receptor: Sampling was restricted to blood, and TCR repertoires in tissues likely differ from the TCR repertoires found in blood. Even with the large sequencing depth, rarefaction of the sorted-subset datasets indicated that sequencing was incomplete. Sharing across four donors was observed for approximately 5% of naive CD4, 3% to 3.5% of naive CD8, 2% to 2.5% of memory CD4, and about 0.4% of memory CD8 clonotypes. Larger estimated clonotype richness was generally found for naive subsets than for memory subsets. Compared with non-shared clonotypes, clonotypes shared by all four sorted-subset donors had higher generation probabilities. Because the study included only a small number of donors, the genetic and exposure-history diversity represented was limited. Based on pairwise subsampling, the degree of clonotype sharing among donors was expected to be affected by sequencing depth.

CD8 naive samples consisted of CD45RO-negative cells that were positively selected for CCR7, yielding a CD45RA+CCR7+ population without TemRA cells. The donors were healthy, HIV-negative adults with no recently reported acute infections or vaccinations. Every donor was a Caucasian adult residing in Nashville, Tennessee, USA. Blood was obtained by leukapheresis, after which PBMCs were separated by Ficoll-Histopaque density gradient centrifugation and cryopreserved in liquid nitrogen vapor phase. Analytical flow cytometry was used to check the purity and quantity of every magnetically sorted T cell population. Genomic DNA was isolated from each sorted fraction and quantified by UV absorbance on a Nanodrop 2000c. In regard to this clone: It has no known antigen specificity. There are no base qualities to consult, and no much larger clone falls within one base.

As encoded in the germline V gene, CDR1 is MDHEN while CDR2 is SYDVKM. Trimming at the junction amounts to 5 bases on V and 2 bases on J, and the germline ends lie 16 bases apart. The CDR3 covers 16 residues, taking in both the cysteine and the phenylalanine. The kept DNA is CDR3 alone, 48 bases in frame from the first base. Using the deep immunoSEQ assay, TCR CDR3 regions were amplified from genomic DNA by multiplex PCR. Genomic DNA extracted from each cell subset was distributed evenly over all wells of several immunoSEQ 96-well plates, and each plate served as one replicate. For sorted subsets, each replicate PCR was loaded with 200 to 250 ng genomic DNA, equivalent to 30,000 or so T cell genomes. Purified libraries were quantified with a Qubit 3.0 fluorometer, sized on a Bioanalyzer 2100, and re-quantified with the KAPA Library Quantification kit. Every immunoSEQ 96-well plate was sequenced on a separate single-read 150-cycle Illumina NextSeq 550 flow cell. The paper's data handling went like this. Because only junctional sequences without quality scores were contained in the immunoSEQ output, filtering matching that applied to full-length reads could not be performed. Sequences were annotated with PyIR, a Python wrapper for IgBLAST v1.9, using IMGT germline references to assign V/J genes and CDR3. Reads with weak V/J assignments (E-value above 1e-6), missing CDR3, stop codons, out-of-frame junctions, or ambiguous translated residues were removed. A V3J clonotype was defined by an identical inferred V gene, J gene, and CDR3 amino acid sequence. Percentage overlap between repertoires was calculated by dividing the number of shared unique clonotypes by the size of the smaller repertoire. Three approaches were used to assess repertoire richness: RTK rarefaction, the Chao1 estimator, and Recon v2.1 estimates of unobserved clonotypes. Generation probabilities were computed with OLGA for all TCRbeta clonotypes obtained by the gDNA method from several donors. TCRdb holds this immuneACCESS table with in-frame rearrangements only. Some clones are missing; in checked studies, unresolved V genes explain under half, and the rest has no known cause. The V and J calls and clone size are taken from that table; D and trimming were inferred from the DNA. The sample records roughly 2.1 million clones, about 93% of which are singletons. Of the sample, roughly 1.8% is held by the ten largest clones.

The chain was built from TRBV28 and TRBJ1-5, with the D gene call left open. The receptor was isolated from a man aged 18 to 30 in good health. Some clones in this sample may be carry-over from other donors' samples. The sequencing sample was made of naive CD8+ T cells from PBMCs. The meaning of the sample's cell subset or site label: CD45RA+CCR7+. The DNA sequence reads TGTGCCAGCAGTACCCCCCGTGGCGAGGGCAATCAGCCCCAGCATTTT. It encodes CASSTPRGEGNQPQHF.